This T cell receptor beta chain was sequenced for a study of response to subunit inactivated influenza vaccine. Germline CDR1 and CDR2: MDHEN and SYDVKM. The CDR3 has 11 amino acids. V dropped 3 bases and J dropped 11 bases, with 8 bases sitting between them. One entry per CDR3 protein results from TCRdb running MiXCR on the RT-PCR reads. The table has about 170,000 distinct CDR3 sequences, roughly a tenth seen once. Sequenced here: CD8+ T cells sorted from PBMCs, sampled around 25 months after vaccination. The receptor's source is a man aged 50 to 69 who received an inactivated influenza vaccine. The rearrangement links TRBV28 to TRBJ2-1; no reliable D call. For the CDR3, the DNA is TGTGCCAGCAGTTTGGTCCAGAAGCAGTTCTTC. It translates to CASSLVQKQFF.